The 14 T cell receptor beta chains below all came from one sample that was sequenced in a study of blood T cells in healthy people across ages. Primed by a sample-barcoded 5' primer and a J-beta primer mix, a second PCR proceeded for about 6 to 11 cycles. Using its own MiXCR run on the 5' RACE reads, TCRdb lists one record per CDR3 protein. The repertoire holds 1.5 million to 2 million distinct CDR3 sequences, with under 30% as singletons. Sequenced: blood. The receptors come from a woman between 25 and 40 years old in good health.

The V call is TRBV20-1, the J call TRBJ2-7, with D possibly being TRBD2 (6 bases). The germline V gene encodes CDR1 DFQATT and CDR2 SNEGSKA (reference sequence). The CDR3 has 16 residues. The V end lost 1 base, the J end lost 2 bases, and 18 bases lay between the germline ends. CDR3 sequence: CSARGRGGIAPYEQYF. CDR3 DNA sequence: TGCAGTGCTAGAGGTCGCGGAGGGATAGCCCCCTACGAGCAGTACTTC.

This chain uses TRBV28 with TRBJ2-1; 8 positions match TRBD1. V dropped 6 bases and J dropped 4; count of bases not matched to a gene: 11. Looked up from germline, CDR1 is MDHEN and CDR2 is SYDVKM. The length of the CDR3 is 16 residues. The CDR3, as DNA: TGTGCCAGCAGAGTCCTTAGCAGGGGGCCGTACAATGAGCAGTTCTTC. Translation: CASRVLSRGPYNEQFF. Full variable domain (outside the CDR3, taken from reference TRBV28 and TRBJ2-1): DVKVTQSSRYLVKRTGEKVFLECVQDMDHENMFWYRQDPGLGLRLIYFSYDVKMKEKGDIPEGYSVSREKKERFSLILESASTNQTSMYLCASRVLSRGPYNEQFFGPGTRLTVL.

This clonotype was counted only a few times. The V gene is TRBV19, the J gene TRBJ1-5; 10 nucleotides align to TRBD1. In germline, CDR1 is LNHDA, CDR2 SQIVND (reference sequence). This CDR3 contains 17 residues. V lost 6 bases and J lost 2; bases outside the gene matches: 10. The CDR3 loop reads CASSPGVGTGGNQPQHF. The CDR3 DNA reads TGTGCCAGTAGCCCAGGGGTGGGGACAGGGGGCAATCAGCCCCAGCATTTT.

The count of this clonotype is one. The genes are TRBV12-3 or TRBV12-4 and TRBJ2-1; TRBD1 agrees at 8 bases. Unmatched junction bases numbered 5, after V lost 8 bases and J lost 8 bases. This CDR3 is 12 amino acids long. The CDR3 coding sequence is TGTGCCAGCGGTCCAGGGGGCGATGAGCAGTTCTTC. This translates into CASGPGGDEQFF.

This sequence joins TRBV6-2 or TRBV6-3 and TRBJ2-2; D call uncertain. Germline loops: CDR1 MNHEY, CDR2 SVGEGT. The CDR3 totals 14 residues. The V end lost 8 bases, the J end lost 2 bases, and 12 bases lay between the germline ends. DNA of the CDR3: TGTGCCAGCGAAGAGAACGGCAACACCGGGGAGCTGTTTTTT. This codes for CASEENGNTGELFF.

In this sample, this clonotype turned up a few times. A much larger clone lies one base from this, so it may be a read error. The chain uses TRBV7-9 and TRBJ2-1; D is possibly TRBD1 (6 bases). The CDR3 loop spans 13 amino acids. Germline V CDR1 and CDR2: SEHNR, FQNEAQ (reference sequence). Trimming took 1 base from V and 5 from J, leaving 6 bases between them. This CDR3 is CASSLGDNNEQFF. The CDR3 DNA is TGTGCCAGCAGCTTAGGGGACAACAATGAGCAGTTCTTC.

This chain joins TRBV7-9 and TRBJ1-2, with D unclear. The CDR3 covers 13 residues. V lost 3 bases and J lost 8, with 13 bases in between. Germline V gives CDR1 SEHNR, CDR2 FQNEAQ (reference sequence). As DNA, the CDR3 is TGTGCCAGCAGCTTCGAGGAGCTGAGGGGCTACACCTTC. Translated: CASSFEELRGYTF.

To note about this clonotype: Being one base from a much bigger clone, this may be a read error. V usage is TRBV7-9 and J usage is TRBJ2-5; 12 bases fit TRBD2. The CDR3 has 16 residues. Germline V CDR1 and CDR2: SEHNR, FQNEAQ (reference sequence). CDR3: CTSSFRTSGTQETQYF. The DNA for the CDR3 is TGTACCAGCAGCTTCCGGACTAGCGGGACACAAGAGACCCAGTACTTC.

On this clonotype: This may arise from a read error, as a much more abundant clone is one base away. The chain links TRBV5-1 to TRBJ2-5; the match to TRBD1 covers 7 bases. The CDR3 sequence is 14 residues long. Looked up from germline, CDR1 is SGHRS and CDR2 is YFSETQ. CDR3 region: CASSLEGAGETRYF. The CDR3 DNA follows: TGCGCCAGCAGCTTGGAGGGGGCAGGAGAGACCCGGTACTTC.

This sequence joins TRBV9 and TRBJ1-5; D unclear. This CDR3 contains 14 residues. Trimming pared 2 bases from V and 6 bases from J, leaving 12 bases between. Germline-derived CDR1 and CDR2 are SGDLS and YYNGEE. CDR3 nucleotides: TGTGCCAGCAGCGTTGAGGGAATGGGTCAGCCCCAGCATTTT. As protein: CASSVEGMGQPQHF.

The chain combines TRBV18 with TRBJ2-5; no clear D gene. V was shortened by 3 bases and J by 5 bases, with 7 bases between the two germline ends. The CDR3 contains 12 residues. Germline values: CDR1 KGHSH, CDR2 LQKENI. The CDR3, as DNA: TGTGCCAGCTCACCTTACCGTGAGACCCAGTACTTC. Its protein is CASSPYRETQYF.

The chain employs TRBV5-5 and TRBJ2-3; 9 bases map to TRBD2. J gave up 5 bases and V 3 bases, and 16 bases lay outside the gene matches. Germline V lookup: CDR1 SGHKS, CDR2 YYEKEE (reference sequence). CDR3 length: 18 amino acids. CDR3 coding DNA: TGTGCCAGCAGCTCTAGGGCAGAGTCTAGCGGGGTGAAAGATACGCAGTATTTT. It is translated as CASSSRAESSGVKDTQYF.

J is TRBJ2-1 and V is TRBV5-1; 10 nucleotides line up with TRBD1. The V gene's germline CDR1 is SGHRS and CDR2 YFSETQ. V trimming: 5 bases; J trimming: 3 bases; junction bases outside the gene matches: 5. The CDR3 is 15 amino acids. Here the CDR3 reads CASRNGQGDYNEQFF. The CDR3 DNA sequence: TGCGCCAGCAGGAACGGACAGGGGGACTACAATGAGCAGTTCTTC.

The V call is TRBV25-1, the J call TRBJ2-3, with unresolved D. Trimming removed 2 bases from V and 10 bases from J, with 10 bases in between. The CDR3 spans 12 residues. The germline gives CDR1 MGHDK, CDR2 SYGVNS. CDR3 DNA: TGTGCCAGCAGTGAAGCTCTTGATTCGCAGTATTTT. It specifies CASSEALDSQYF. Combining the CDR3 with reference TRBV25-1 and TRBJ2-3 gives the whole variable domain EADIYQTPRYLVIGTGKKITLECSQTMGHDKMYWYQQDPGMELHLIHYSYGVNSTEKGDLSSESTVSRIRTEHFPLTLESARPSHTSQYLCASSEALDSQYFGPGTRLTVL.